Presented here are 10 T cell receptor beta chains from one specimen sequenced in a study of beta chain features in type 1 diabetes. Study results and caveats: Shortening that was moderate but significant affected the TCRB CDR3s of Type 1 diabetes patients in all four CD4+ subsets.

Reverse transcribing all isolated RNA meant expressed TCRB transcripts were sequenced. The table came from immunoSEQ multiplex PCR; TCRdb's copy has only in-frame clones and leaves some out. The table has 200,000 to 300,000 clones, over 20% seen once; the top ten hold 0.025% to 0.035%. The antigens these receptors bind are not known. Sequencing used naive CD4+ T cells from blood. Receptors were obtained from a woman aged 40 to 55 with type 1 diabetes.

The chain carries TRBV18 and TRBJ2-5, with TRBD1 matching over 9 bases. J was trimmed by 2 bases and V by 3 bases; bases with no gene match: 7. The CDR3 is 16 residues long. In germline, CDR1 is KGHSH, CDR2 LQKENI. CDR3 region: CASSPQTGGNQETQYF. DNA of the CDR3: TGTGCCAGCTCACCGCAGACAGGGGGTAATCAAGAGACCCAGTACTTC.

DNA for the CDR3: TGTGCCAGCAGTCCTCCGGACGGGGGTCACTCTGAAGCTTTCTTT. Translated, it gives CASSPPDGGHSEAFF. The V call is TRBV28, the J call TRBJ1-1, with D perhaps TRBD1 (5 bases). This CDR3 has 15 residues. V was pared by 5 bases and J by 6 bases, with 19 bases between. Germline V CDR1 and CDR2: MDHEN, SYDVKM. Based on the CDR3 plus reference TRBV28 and TRBJ1-1, the full variable domain is DVKVTQSSRYLVKRTGEKVFLECVQDMDHENMFWYRQDPGLGLRLIYFSYDVKMKEKGDIPEGYSVSREKKERFSLILESASTNQTSMYLCASSPPDGGHSEAFFGQGTRLTVV.

Only a few counts were recorded for this clone. Other DNA sequences in this specimen translate into the identical CDR3. The CDR3 here is CSARDRGEAFF. Here the CDR3 DNA reads TGCAGTGCTAGAGATCGGGGGGAAGCTTTCTTT. The chain links TRBV20-1 to TRBJ1-1, with D possibly being TRBD1 (5 bases). The CDR3 spans 11 residues. From germline, CDR1 is DFQATT and CDR2 SNEGSKA (reference sequence). V shed 0 bases and J shed 8 bases, with 7 bases lying between them.

This clone was seen a few times. The V and J genes are TRBV10-3 and TRBJ1-5; 7 bases align to TRBD1. CDR3 length equals 13 residues. CDR1 is ENHRY and CDR2 is SYGVKD in the germline V gene. V lost 0 bases and J lost 7; bases outside the gene matches: 0. For the CDR3, the DNA is TGTGCCATCAGTGAGTCAGGGGGCCAGCCCCAGCATTTT. It specifies CAISESGGQPQHF.

The table lists this clone with a few counts. The chain links TRBV29-1 to TRBJ1-1; weak D call: TRBD1 (5 bases). Trimming took off 6 bases at V and 11 bases at J, with 22 bases between the two ends. The CDR3 loop spans 13 amino acids. In germline, CDR1 is SQVTM, CDR2 ANQGSEA. CDR3 sequence reads: CSVEGRVGVSAFF. CDR3 sequence (DNA): TGCAGCGTGGAGGGGAGAGTAGGGGTGAGCGCTTTCTTT. Full variable domain (outside the CDR3, taken from reference TRBV29-1 and TRBJ1-1): SAVISQKPSRDICQRGTSLTIQCQVDSQVTMMFWYRQQPGQSLTLIATANQGSEATYESGFVIDKFPISRPNLTFSTLTVSNMSPEDSSIYLCSVEGRVGVSAFFGQGTRLTVV.

This clone was detected only a few times. This rearrangement joins TRBV19 to TRBJ2-1; 7 bases map to TRBD1. This CDR3 has 16 residues. The germline V gene has CDR1 LNHDA and CDR2 SQIVND (reference sequence). The V segment lost 7 bases and the J segment 0 bases; nucleotides outside the gene matches: 9. The CDR3 region has the DNA TGTGCCAGTACCGATACCGGGGACAGCTCCTACAATGAGCAGTTCTTC. The encoded protein is CASTDTGDSSYNEQFF.

This clone has only a few counts. The chain recombines TRBV30 with TRBJ2-7; D remains ambiguous. V was trimmed by 2 bases and J by 7 bases, leaving 12 bases between them. There are 12 residues in the CDR3. The germline V gene has CDR1 GTSNPN and CDR2 SVGIG (reference sequence). The CDR3 is CAWSKFLEEQYF. The CDR3 coding sequence is TGTGCCTGGAGTAAGTTCCTTGAGGAGCAGTACTTC.

This clone was detected only a few times. This sequence joins TRBV7-2 and TRBJ2-7, with D tentatively TRBD2 (5 bases). Deletions cut 3 bases from V and 7 bases from J, with 7 bases between. The CDR3 is 11 amino acids. Germline V CDR1 and CDR2: SGHTA, FQGNSA. This chain's CDR3 is CASSFGEEQYF. CDR3 bases: TGTGCCAGCAGCTTCGGGGAGGAGCAGTACTTC.

This chain joins TRBV5-4 and TRBJ2-5, with TRBD2 matching 12 bases. Germline CDR1 is SGHNT and CDR2 is YYREEE (reference sequence). CDR3 length: 16 residues. V shed 4 bases, J shed 3 bases, and the junction held 7 bases outside the gene matches. CDR3 bases: TGTGCCAGCAGCCCGGGGACTAGCGGGTTGGAAGAGACCCAGTACTTC. Translated, it gives CASSPGTSGLEETQYF.

There are a few counts of this clone. V is TRBV7-2 and J is TRBJ2-7; TRBD1 matches 9 bases. V was clipped by 11 bases and J by 1 base; unmatched bases: 15. Germline loops: CDR1 SGHTA, CDR2 FQGNSA. The CDR3 consists of 16 residues. DNA for the CDR3: TGTGCCGTCAGACAGGGGGACGAGTTTCGGTCCTACGAGCAGTACTTC. This sequence encodes CAVRQGDEFRSYEQYF.